The 17 T cell receptor beta chains presented below share a single source sample, sequenced in a study of T-cell memory formation after mild COVID-19. TCRdb fed the 5' RACE reads into MiXCR, producing one record per CDR3 protein. The repertoire includes roughly 510,000 distinct CDR3 sequences, approximately 15% of them detected once, and about 8.1% sits in the top ten. Sequencing used PBMCs or a T cell subset sorted from them (not recorded which). Every receptor here comes from an adult woman who had mild COVID-19 (a few samples of this study predate the infection). Cell type and time point are not known.

The V gene is TRBV9, the J gene TRBJ2-2; D uncertain. The CDR3 is made up of 15 amino acids. CDR1 is SGDLS, CDR2 YYNGEE, per germline. Trimming cost V 0 bases and J 2 bases, with 8 bases left between them. The CDR3 DNA sequence: TGTGCCAGCAGCGTAGAGGGTAGTAACACCGGGGAGCTGTTTTTT. Encoded protein: CASSVEGSNTGELFF.

This clonotype showed up many times. V gene TRBV18 combines with J gene TRBJ2-7; TRBD1 is a possible D gene (5 bases). Germline CDR1 KGHSH, CDR2 LQKENI. The CDR3 is made up of 13 amino acids. With 2 bases removed from V and 2 bases from J, the gap between germline ends came to 7 bases. The CDR3 protein is CASSPAGTYEQYF. The CDR3 nucleotides read TGTGCCAGCTCACCAGCAGGGACCTACGAGCAGTACTTC.

This clonotype has more than one count but fewer than ten. This rearrangement joins TRBV14 to TRBJ2-5; D remains unclear. The CDR3 covers 15 residues. Germline CDR1 SGHDN, CDR2 FVKESK. V lost 1 base, J lost 5 bases, and 14 bases lay in between. Here the CDR3 reads CASSQGLVLGETQYF. Written as DNA, the CDR3 is TGTGCCAGCAGCCAAGGGCTAGTCCTTGGGGAGACCCAGTACTTC.

J is TRBJ2-7 and V is TRBV9; D perhaps matches TRBD2 (6 bases). This CDR3 spans 14 amino acids. CDR1 is SGDLS, CDR2 YYNGEE, per germline. V was trimmed by 0 bases and J by 6 bases, leaving 13 bases between them. In DNA, the CDR3 is TGTGCCAGCAGCGTAGACGGGAGACCTGGCGAGCAGTACTTC. Residues: CASSVDGRPGEQYF.

The chain joins TRBV4-2 to TRBJ2-5; 10 positions agree with TRBD2. With 3 bases clipped from V and 4 bases from J, the junction kept 8 bases outside the gene matches. Germline values: CDR1 LGHNA, CDR2 YNFKEQ. The CDR3 covers 16 residues. CDR3 coding DNA: TGTGCCAGCAGCCACCTCAGCGGGGGGGCCTCAGAGACCCAGTACTTC. It is translated as CASSHLSGGASETQYF.

This clonotype has only one observation. This chain uses TRBV4-3 with TRBJ1-5; D is ambiguous. Germline CDR1 LGHNA, CDR2 YSLEER. The CDR3 has 17 amino acids. Trimming pared 0 bases from V and 1 base from J, leaving 13 bases between. The CDR3, as DNA: TGCGCCAGCAGCCAAGATCTCGGAGGCAGCAGCAATCAGCCCCAGCATTTT. Translation gives CASSQDLGGSSNQPQHF.

In this sample, this clonotype turned up a few times. The V gene is TRBV6-5, the J gene TRBJ2-1, with 8 bases identical to TRBD2. This CDR3 has 15 residues. Germline assignment: CDR1 MNHEY and CDR2 SVGAGI. The trim removed 6 bases at V and 4 bases at J, leaving 8 bases unmatched. For the CDR3, the DNA is TGTGCCAGCAGGAGAAGCGGGAGTGGGTACAATGAGCAGTTCTTC. It yields the protein CASRRSGSGYNEQFF.

V usage is TRBV2 and J usage is TRBJ1-2; perhaps TRBD1 as D (5 bases). This CDR3 is built from 13 residues. CDR1 and CDR2 from the germline V gene are SNHLY and FYNNEI. Trimming cost V 8 bases and J 4 bases, with 14 bases left between them. The CDR3 DNA reads as TGTGCCAGCGACTGGCAGGACACCTATGGCTACACCTTC. Its translation is CASDWQDTYGYTF.

The table lists this clonotype with a few counts. The chain is built from TRBV4-1 and TRBJ2-3, with D uncertain. This CDR3 is 16 amino acids long. Germline V gene data show CDR1 as MGHRA and CDR2 as YSYEKL. V was trimmed by 3 bases and J by 2 bases, leaving 15 bases between them. The CDR3 nucleotides read TGCGCCAGCAGCCATCGGACGGTTGATTACACAGATACGCAGTATTTT. This encodes CASSHRTVDYTDTQYF.

This clonotype has more than one count but fewer than ten. V and J are TRBV9 and TRBJ2-1, with D tentatively TRBD2 (6 bases). Germline V lookup: CDR1 SGDLS, CDR2 YYNGEE. V was clipped by 4 bases and J by 3 bases, with 17 bases between them. This CDR3 is built from 16 residues. CDR3 coding DNA: TGTGCCAGCAGCCCGGAGGGGAGTCGGGTCTACAATGAGCAGTTCTTC. Translated, it gives CASSPEGSRVYNEQFF.

This clonotype was observed many times. The rearrangement links TRBV3-1 to TRBJ2-5, with 8 bases aligning to TRBD1. The CDR3 sequence is 14 residues long. From germline, CDR1 is LGHDT and CDR2 YNNKEL (reference sequence). After removal of 4 bases from V and 3 bases from J, the junction contained 4 bases not matched to a gene. CDR3 DNA: TGTGCCAGCAGCCCTACAGGGGGGAAAGAGACCCAGTACTTC. Translation: CASSPTGGKETQYF.

This clonotype was observed a handful of times. The rearrangement joins TRBV10-2 to TRBJ1-5; perhaps TRBD1 as D (6 bases). V was trimmed by 5 bases and J by 2 bases, leaving 10 bases between them. In germline, CDR1 is WSHSY, CDR2 SAAADI. The CDR3 is 14 residues long. The CDR3 nucleotides read TGCGCCAGCAGTATGACAGGCGGCAATCAGCCCCAGCATTTT. This codes for CASSMTGGNQPQHF.

The rearrangement uses TRBV5-5 and TRBJ1-5; the D is unclear. The CDR3 contains 12 residues. Germline V gene sequence: CDR1 SGHKS, CDR2 YYEKEE (reference sequence). The V end lost 4 bases, the J end lost 9 bases, and 11 bases lay between the germline ends. This chain's CDR3 is CASSTRAGPQHF. Written as DNA, the CDR3 is TGTGCCAGCAGCACCAGAGCGGGGCCCCAGCATTTT.

The sample holds a few counts of this clonotype. A much larger clone differs by one base, so this may be a read error. V is TRBV7-9 and J is TRBJ1-2; no firm D call. The CDR3 is 12 residues long. Trimming took off 5 bases at V and 4 bases at J, with 8 bases between the two ends. Per the germline V gene, CDR1 is SEHNR and CDR2 is FQNEAQ (reference sequence). This CDR3 reads CASSASIYGYTF. For the CDR3, the DNA is TGTGCCAGCAGCGCCTCGATCTATGGCTACACCTTC.

This clonotype was recorded a few times. V usage is TRBV11-3 and J usage is TRBJ2-3, with 10 bases aligning to TRBD2. CDR3 size: 15 residues. CDR1 and CDR2 (germline): SGHNT, YENEEA. The J segment lost 1 base and the V segment lost 7 bases, leaving 5 bases of the junction unmatched. Here the CDR3 reads CASIKSGRGTDTQYF. CDR3 coding DNA: TGTGCCAGCATCAAAAGCGGGAGGGGCACAGATACGCAGTATTTT.

This clonotype has only a few counts. This chain links TRBV12-3 or TRBV12-4 with TRBJ1-1; D unclear. Trimming pared 3 bases from V and 2 bases from J, leaving 13 bases between. This CDR3 contains 15 residues. For the CDR3, the DNA is TGTGCCAGCAGTTTTAGGCCCCCGGCCAACACTGAAGCTTTCTTT. Translation: CASSFRPPANTEAFF.

This clonotype showed up just a few times. This chain uses TRBV5-6 with TRBJ1-3, with D possibly being TRBD1 (6 bases). This CDR3 has 16 residues. Between the trimmed V and J ends, which lost 4 bases and 0 bases, there was a span of 14 bases. Germline CDR1 reads SGHDT; CDR2 reads YYEEEE. CDR3: CASSEQGFGSGNTIYF. Written as DNA, the CDR3 is TGTGCCAGCAGCGAACAGGGTTTCGGCTCTGGAAACACCATATATTTT.